This T cell receptor (beta chain) was identified during a study of blood T cells in healthy people across ages (dated by TCRdb to between 2015 and 2017). About the study as a whole: Template switching captured roughly one uniquely barcoded TCR beta cDNA molecule per two T cells in model experiments. The donors were divided into four age groups: young (average roughly 15 years), middle-aged (around 41), aged (about 56) and long-lived (more than 75). To avoid experimental bias, donors of different ages were randomly spread across the sequencing lanes. The study analyzed two additional independent replicas of 1 million unique cDNA reads from the same blood draw for two donors, one aged 18 to 30 and one aged 80 or older. To track age-related changes in TCR beta repertoire diversity, the study relied on deep sequencing normalized with unique cDNA molecular identifiers.

Results the study describes overall, beyond this receptor: Since profiling was done on bulk unsorted PBMCs, naive and antigen-experienced compartments could not be conclusively compared. Compared with the aged group, the long-lived group had more naive CD4+ T cells, fewer expanded clones and increased TCR diversity, a pattern suggesting age selection. Estimates of total diversity from one million sequenced T cells were regarded as lower bounds and underestimates. Because the CMV infection status of the donors was unknown, age-related changes in expanded clonotypes may potentially have been confounded. Observed TCR beta diversity per million T cells fell roughly linearly with age, and a significant reduction was already apparent by age around 40. A strong correlation was found between observed TCR beta diversity and the percentage of naive T cells measured by flow cytometry.

Remarks on this clonotype: Its specific antigen is unknown. No quality values exist for individual bases; no much larger clone is one base distant.

The library came from 5' RACE. Sequencing instrument: Illumina HiSeq 2500. The second PCR ran for about 7 to 11 cycles and used a J-beta primer mix along with a sample-barcoded 5' primer. Each TCR beta cDNA molecule received a unique molecular identifier from a template-switch 5' adaptor carrying 12 random nucleotides. At least 3 million CDR3-containing paired-end reads were obtained from each sample. First-strand cDNA was synthesized from all RNA with the Mint cDNA synthesis kit, primed by a TRBC-specific oligonucleotide. All cDNA was treated with uracil-DNA glycosylase and then went through a first 18-cycle PCR with the universal primers M1SS and BC2_uni_R. From the authors' description of their analysis: For normalization, 1 million high-quality reads, each with a distinct molecular identifier, were randomly selected from each sample. Reads sharing molecular identifiers were discarded rather than binned into consensus sequences. MiTCR, set to a Q25 quality threshold and the strictest error-elimination algorithm, was used for CDR3 identification, clonotype clustering and error correction. A nonparametric unseen species model with Euler transformation was used to estimate a lower bound on total TCR beta diversity. TCRdb reran the public reads through fastp at Q25 and MiXCR, keeping productive beta chains. One record per CDR3 amino acid sequence lists the most common genes and DNA. The V and J calls were determined by TCRdb, not by the authors. The sample records around 1,600,000 distinct CDR3 sequences, 42% of which are singletons. The ten most abundant clones make up around 4% of the sample.

The donors were roughly 39 Caucasian individuals from Russia, aged 6 to 90 years, who were systemically healthy. Around 9.9 milliliters of peripheral blood were collected from each donor into EDTA-treated Vacutainer tubes. Ficoll-Paque density-gradient centrifugation was used to isolate PBMCs, with at least 6.5 million per sample. Trizol reagent was used to extract total RNA from the PBMCs, yielding at least 5.5 micrograms per sample. The percentages of naive CD45RAhigh/CD27high T cells were determined by flow cytometry on a PBMC aliquot from every donor. V drops 3 bases and J drops 7 bases, leaving 6 bases in between. Sequences SEHNR (CDR1) and FQNEAQ (CDR2) are obtained from the germline V gene (reference sequence). CDR3 length: 11 amino acids, cysteine to phenylalanine. Just CDR3 DNA is preserved here, 33 bases in frame from base 1.

The V and J segments used are TRBV7-9 and TRBJ1-1; the D gene cannot be named for sure. This receptor was obtained from a woman between 18 and 29 years old in good health. Sequencing input: blood. The CDR3 reads as follows: CASSFVGEAFF. The nucleotides are TGTGCCAGCAGCTTTGTCGGTGAAGCTTTCTTT. Here the CDR3 is joined to the reference TRBV7-9 and TRBJ1-1 genes, and the full variable domain is: DTGVSQNPRHKITKRGQNVTFRCDPISEHNRLYWYRQTLGQGPEFLTYFQNEAQLEKSRLLSDRFSAERPKGSFSTLEIQRTEQGDSAMYLCASSFVGEAFFGQGTRLTVV.